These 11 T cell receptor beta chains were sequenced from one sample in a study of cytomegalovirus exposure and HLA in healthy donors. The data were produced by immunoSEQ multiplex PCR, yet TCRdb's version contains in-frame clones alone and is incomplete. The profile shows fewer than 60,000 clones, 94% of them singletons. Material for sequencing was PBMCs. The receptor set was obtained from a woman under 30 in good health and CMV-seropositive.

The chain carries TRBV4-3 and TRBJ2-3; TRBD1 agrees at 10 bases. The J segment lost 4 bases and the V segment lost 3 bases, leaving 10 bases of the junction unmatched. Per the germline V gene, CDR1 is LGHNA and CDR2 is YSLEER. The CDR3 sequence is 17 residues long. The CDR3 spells CASSQQGQGTGSDTQYF. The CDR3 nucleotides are TGCGCCAGCAGCCAGCAGGGACAGGGGACGGGATCAGATACGCAGTATTTT.

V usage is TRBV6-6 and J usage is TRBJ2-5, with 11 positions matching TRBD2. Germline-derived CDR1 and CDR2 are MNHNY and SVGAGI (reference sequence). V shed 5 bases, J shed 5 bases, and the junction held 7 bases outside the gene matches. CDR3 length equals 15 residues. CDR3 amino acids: CASSHETSGMETQYF. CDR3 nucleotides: TGTGCCAGCAGTCACGAGACTAGCGGGATGGAGACCCAGTACTTC.

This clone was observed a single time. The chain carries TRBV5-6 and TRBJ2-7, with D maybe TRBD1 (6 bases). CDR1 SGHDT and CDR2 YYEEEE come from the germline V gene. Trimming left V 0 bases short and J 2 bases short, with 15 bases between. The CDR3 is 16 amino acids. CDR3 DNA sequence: TGTGCCAGCAGCTTGGATATTGGGACACAACCCTACGAGCAGTACTTC. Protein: CASSLDIGTQPYEQYF.

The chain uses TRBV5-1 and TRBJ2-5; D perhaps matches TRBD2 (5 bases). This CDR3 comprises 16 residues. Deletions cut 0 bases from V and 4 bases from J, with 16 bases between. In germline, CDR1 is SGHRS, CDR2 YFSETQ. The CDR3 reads CASSLGGGSYRETQYF. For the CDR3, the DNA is TGCGCCAGCAGCTTGGGTGGAGGCTCCTACAGAGAGACCCAGTACTTC.

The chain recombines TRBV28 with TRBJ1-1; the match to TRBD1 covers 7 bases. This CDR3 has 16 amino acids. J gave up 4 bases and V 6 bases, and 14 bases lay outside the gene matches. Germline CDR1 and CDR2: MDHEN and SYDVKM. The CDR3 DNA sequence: TGTGCCAGCAGGAAAAATAGACAGGGCAGTGGCACTGAAGCTTTCTTT. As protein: CASRKNRQGSGTEAFF.

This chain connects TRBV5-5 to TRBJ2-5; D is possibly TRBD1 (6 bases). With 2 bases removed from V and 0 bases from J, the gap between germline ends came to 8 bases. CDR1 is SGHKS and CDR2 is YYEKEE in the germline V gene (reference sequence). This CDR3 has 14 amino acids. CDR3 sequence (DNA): TGTGCCAGCAGCTTTTGGACAGACCAAGAGACCCAGTACTTC. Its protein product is CASSFWTDQETQYF.

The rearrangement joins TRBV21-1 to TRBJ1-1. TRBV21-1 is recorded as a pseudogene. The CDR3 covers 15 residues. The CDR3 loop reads CASSKVAGVNTEAFF. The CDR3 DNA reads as TGTGCCAGCAGCAAAGTGGCGGGAGTGAACACTGAAGCTTTCTTT.

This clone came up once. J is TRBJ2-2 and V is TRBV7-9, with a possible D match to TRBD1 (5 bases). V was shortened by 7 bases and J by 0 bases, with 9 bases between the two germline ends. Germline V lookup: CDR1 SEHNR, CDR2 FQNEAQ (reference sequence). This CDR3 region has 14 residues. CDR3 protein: CASIRGPNTGELFF. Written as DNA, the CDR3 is TGTGCCAGCATAAGGGGCCCGAACACCGGGGAGCTGTTTTTT.

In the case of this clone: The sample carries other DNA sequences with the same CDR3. The CDR3 reads CATSRDHSYEQYF. In DNA form, the CDR3 reads TGTGCCACCAGCAGAGACCACTCCTACGAGCAGTACTTC. The chain is built from TRBV15 and TRBJ2-7; D unresolved. The CDR3 consists of 13 residues. CDR1 is LNHNV and CDR2 is YYDKDF in the germline V gene (reference sequence). V lost 0 bases and J lost 0, with 3 bases in between.

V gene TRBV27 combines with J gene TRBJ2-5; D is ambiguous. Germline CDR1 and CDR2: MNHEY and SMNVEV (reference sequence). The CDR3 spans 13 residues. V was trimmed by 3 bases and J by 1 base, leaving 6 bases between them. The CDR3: CASSFSAQETQYF. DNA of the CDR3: TGTGCCAGCAGTTTCAGCGCCCAAGAGACCCAGTACTTC.

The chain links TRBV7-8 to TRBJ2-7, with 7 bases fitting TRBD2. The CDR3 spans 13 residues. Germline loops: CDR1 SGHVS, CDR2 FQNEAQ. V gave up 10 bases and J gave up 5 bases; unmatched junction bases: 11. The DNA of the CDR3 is TGTGCCACCTCGGGCTGGGGGGGAGACGAGCAGTACTTC. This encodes CATSGWGGDEQYF.